Each of the 26 T cell receptor beta chains below was sequenced from the same sample in a study of post-analysis software for immune sequencing data. Findings and caveats of the study: Elevated frequency relative to controls characterized several TRBV segments in patients, TRBV5-6, TRBV5-1 and TRBV20-1 among them.

Antigen specificity for these receptors is unknown. Included in the TCR beta cDNA libraries were unique molecular identifiers. TCRdb analysed the PCR reads with MiXCR anew, one entry per CDR3 protein. Among about 770,000 distinct CDR3 sequences, under 60% were seen once, and the ten largest hold approximately 4.4%. The specimen was blood. The source of these receptors is a girl between 5 and 17 years old with multiple sclerosis.

This clonotype was found a few times. The chain is built from TRBV20-1 and TRBJ2-6, with D unresolved. V was trimmed by 3 bases and J by 2 bases, leaving 5 bases between them. CDR1 is DFQATT and CDR2 is SNEGSKA in the germline V gene (reference sequence). CDR3 length: 13 residues. The CDR3 bases are TGCAGTGCTAGTTGGGCTGGGGCCAACGTCCTGACTTTC. Its translation: CSASWAGANVLTF.

The rearrangement links TRBV12-3 or TRBV12-4 to TRBJ2-1, with 8 bases matching TRBD1. With 3 bases clipped from V and 5 bases from J, the junction kept 6 bases outside the gene matches. This CDR3 comprises 15 residues. The CDR3 here is CASSFNGQGDNEQFF. For the CDR3, the DNA is TGTGCCAGCAGTTTCAATGGACAGGGTGACAATGAGCAGTTCTTC.

The CDR3 region is CASSFFSGAATDTQYF. The CDR3 DNA is TGTGCCAGCAGCTTTTTCAGCGGAGCCGCCACAGATACGCAGTATTTT. This rearrangement joins TRBV7-9 to TRBJ2-3, with D perhaps TRBD2 (5 bases). The CDR3 is made up of 16 amino acids. Germline loops: CDR1 SEHNR, CDR2 FQNEAQ (reference sequence). V lost 3 bases and J lost 2, with 15 bases in between.

This clonotype has a handful of counts. This chain links TRBV4-1 with TRBJ1-2, with D uncertain. CDR1 is MGHRA, CDR2 YSYEKL, per germline. The CDR3 spans 14 residues. V shed 2 bases and J shed 6 bases, with 13 bases lying between them. CDR3 nucleotides: TGCGCCAGCAGCCAAAATAGCTGGGCTGATGGCTACACCTTC. Protein: CASSQNSWADGYTF.

The J gene is TRBJ1-2, the V gene TRBV7-9, with unresolved D. Germline V gene data show CDR1 as SEHNR and CDR2 as FQNEAQ (reference sequence). The CDR3 runs 16 residues. The germline V and J ends were trimmed by 3 bases and 3 bases, with 17 bases remaining between them. This chain's CDR3 is CASSFVGSPLDYGYTF. CDR3 in DNA: TGTGCCAGCAGCTTCGTCGGGAGCCCCCTTGACTATGGCTACACCTTC.

The V and J genes are TRBV6-6 and TRBJ2-7; the D gene is possibly TRBD1 (6 bases). Germline values: CDR1 MNHNY, CDR2 SVGAGI (reference sequence). V lost 6 bases, J lost 3 bases, and 24 bases lay in between. This CDR3 is built from 17 residues. The CDR3 nucleotides read TGTGCCAGCAGCGACCGGCCTCCCGGGACAAACCACTACGAGCAGTACTTC. Protein: CASSDRPPGTNHYEQYF.

The chain couples TRBV2 to TRBJ2-2, with a tentative D call TRBD1 (6 bases). V lost 8 bases, J lost 2 bases, and 12 bases lay in between. The CDR3 is made up of 14 amino acids. Germline V gene data show CDR1 as SNHLY and CDR2 as FYNNEI. CDR3 region: CASRDTDNTGELFF. The CDR3 DNA reads TGTGCCAGCCGGGACACGGATAACACCGGGGAGCTGTTTTTT.

This clonotype was found a few times. The gene calls are TRBV12-3 or TRBV12-4 and TRBJ2-5; possibly TRBD1 for D (6 bases). The CDR3 runs 13 residues. V was cut by 6 bases and J by 1 base, with 9 bases left in between. CDR3 DNA sequence: TGTGCCAGCAGGGGGACACCCCAAGAGACCCAGTACTTC. Residues: CASRGTPQETQYF.

The chain recombines TRBV20-1 with TRBJ2-5; no clear D gene. CDR3 length equals 14 residues. Germline loops: CDR1 DFQATT, CDR2 SNEGSKA (reference sequence). Trimming cost V 3 bases and J 1 base, with 12 bases left between them. CDR3 protein: CSASPPWAQETQYF. The CDR3 DNA reads TGCAGTGCTAGCCCTCCATGGGCCCAAGAGACCCAGTACTTC.

The genes are TRBV6-5 and TRBJ1-1; tentative D call: TRBD1 (6 bases). Trimming shortened V by 8 bases and J by 4 bases, and 14 bases separated the two germline ends. This CDR3 contains 13 residues. Germline V lookup: CDR1 MNHEY, CDR2 SVGAGI. CDR3 amino acids: CASEAGDTTEAFF. The CDR3 DNA reads TGTGCCAGCGAAGCTGGGGACACCACTGAAGCTTTCTTT.

The chain has TRBV24-1 and TRBJ2-4; D might be TRBD2 (6 bases). The CDR3 sequence is 16 residues long. Germline V lookup: CDR1 KGHDR, CDR2 SFDVKD. V dropped 5 bases and J dropped 0 bases, with 13 bases sitting between them. CDR3 nucleotide sequence: TGTGCCACCAGTGTCCCCAAAGCGGGAGCCAAAAACATTCAGTACTTC. Amino acids: CATSVPKAGAKNIQYF.

This clonotype was observed a handful of times. The chain has TRBV28 and TRBJ2-5; no reliable D call. There are 14 residues in the CDR3. Trimming removed 6 bases at V and 5 bases at J, with 16 bases between. Germline V gene sequence: CDR1 MDHEN, CDR2 SYDVKM. The CDR3 nucleotides are TGTGCCAGCAGCCCCGGACCCCGAACGGAGACCCAGTACTTC. Protein sequence: CASSPGPRTETQYF.

This clonotype appeared a few times. The chain uses TRBV24-1 and TRBJ2-5; D perhaps matches TRBD1 (6 bases). Germline loops: CDR1 KGHDR, CDR2 SFDVKD. V shed 3 bases and J shed 2 bases, with 12 bases lying between them. The CDR3 covers 15 residues. CDR3 residues: CATSDPGQLQETQYF. For the CDR3, the DNA is TGTGCCACCAGTGATCCCGGACAGTTACAAGAGACCCAGTACTTC.

This clonotype appeared once. The V and J genes are TRBV7-9 and TRBJ2-7; D not resolved. The CDR3 runs to 17 residues. Trimming pared 4 bases from V and 0 bases from J, leaving 19 bases between. CDR1 and CDR2 (germline): SEHNR, FQNEAQ (reference sequence). The CDR3 DNA reads TGTGCCAGCAGCTCCCCGCTTTGGGGTCAGAGCTCCTACGAGCAGTACTTC. Translating gives CASSSPLWGQSSYEQYF. Filled out from reference TRBV7-9 and TRBJ2-7, the complete variable domain reads DTGVSQNPRHKITKRGQNVTFRCDPISEHNRLYWYRQTLGQGPEFLTYFQNEAQLEKSRLLSDRFSAERPKGSFSTLEIQRTEQGDSAMYLCASSSPLWGQSSYEQYFGPGTRLTVT.

CDR3 loop: CATAGTTDTQYF. The CDR3, as DNA: TGTGCCACCGCGGGGACGACAGATACGCAGTATTTT. This chain links TRBV6-2 or TRBV6-3 with TRBJ2-3; a weak D match, TRBD2 (6 bases). The germline V gene has CDR1 MNHEY and CDR2 SVGEGT. V lost 10 bases and J 3 bases, leaving 11 bases between the germline ends. The CDR3 has 12 residues.

This clonotype was recorded a few times. This chain links TRBV20-1 with TRBJ2-1, with a tentative D call TRBD1 (5 bases). From germline, CDR1 is DFQATT and CDR2 SNEGSKA (reference sequence). V was cut by 5 bases and J by 0 bases, with 14 bases left in between. This CDR3 is built from 15 residues. The CDR3 loop is CSAPGAVRSYNEQFF. For the CDR3, the DNA is TGCAGTGCTCCTGGGGCAGTTCGCTCCTACAATGAGCAGTTCTTC.

This clonotype was observed a few times. The rearrangement uses TRBV6-1 and TRBJ1-1, with a weak D call TRBD1 (5 bases). The CDR3 is made up of 15 amino acids. CDR1 is MNHNS and CDR2 is SASEGT in the germline V gene. V was trimmed by 5 bases and J by 1 base, leaving 14 bases between them. The CDR3 nucleotides read TGTGCCAGCAGTAACGGGGCGGCAGGGAACACTGAAGCTTTCTTT. Translation: CASSNGAAGNTEAFF.

V and J are TRBV4-2 and TRBJ2-2, with TRBD2 matching 7 bases. The trim removed 1 base at V and 3 bases at J, leaving 8 bases unmatched. Germline CDR1 LGHNA, CDR2 YNFKEQ. The CDR3 loop spans 17 amino acids. CDR3 nucleotide sequence: TGTGCCAGCAGCCAAGCCGCAGGGAGGGAGTACACCGGGGAGCTGTTTTTT. Its protein is CASSQAAGREYTGELFF.

This clonotype was detected only a few times. The rearrangement links TRBV6-2 or TRBV6-3 to TRBJ2-4, with a possible D match to TRBD2 (5 bases). The J call is in doubt because the DNA end fits TRBJ2-7 better. This CDR3 region has 16 residues. Per germline, CDR1 MNHEY and CDR2 SVGEGT. CDR3: CASSYLRVKEGYEQYF. The CDR3 DNA follows: TGTGCCAGCAGTTACTTGCGGGTGAAAGAGGGCTACGAGCAGTACTTC.

This chain connects TRBV7-8 to TRBJ2-3, with D perhaps TRBD1 (5 bases). CDR1 and CDR2 (germline): SGHVS, FQNEAQ. The CDR3 spans 11 residues. Trimming removed 8 bases from V and 9 bases from J, with 12 bases in between. CDR3 sequence: CASLWGGTQYF. CDR3 coding DNA: TGTGCCAGCCTCTGGGGCGGAACGCAGTATTTT.

This clonotype was recorded at least ten times. The V and J genes are TRBV11-2 and TRBJ2-1; 8 nucleotides line up with TRBD2. V lost 5 bases and J lost 7; bases outside the gene matches: 7. The CDR3 contains 14 residues. CDR1 is SGHAT and CDR2 is FQNNGV in the germline V gene. CDR3 residues: CASSVSGSINEQFF. The CDR3 region has the DNA TGTGCCAGCAGCGTAAGCGGGAGTATAAATGAGCAGTTCTTC.

This clonotype was seen only a few times. The J gene is TRBJ2-7, the V gene TRBV10-3, with 9 positions matching TRBD1. V was clipped by 0 bases and J by 5 bases; unmatched bases: 5. The CDR3 is 15 amino acids. CDR1 ENHRY and CDR2 SYGVKD come from the germline V gene. CDR3 bases: TGTGCCATCAGTGAGTCGAGGGACAGGGCCCACGAGCAGTACTTC. Its protein is CAISESRDRAHEQYF.

The J gene is TRBJ2-1, the V gene TRBV6-1; tentative D call: TRBD2 (6 bases). The length of the CDR3 is 17 residues. The V and J ends lost 5 bases and 1 base respectively, with 18 bases between them. Germline V gene sequence: CDR1 MNHNS, CDR2 SASEGT. The CDR3 bases are TGTGCCAGCAGTACCCTATTTGCGGGAAAATCCTACAATGAGCAGTTCTTC. Protein product: CASSTLFAGKSYNEQFF.

The V call is TRBV29-1, the J call TRBJ2-7, with a weak D call TRBD2 (5 bases). Trimming left V 6 bases short and J 0 bases short, with 12 bases between. The CDR3 length is 13 residues. Germline assignment: CDR1 SQVTM and CDR2 ANQGSEA. The CDR3 sequence is CSVRDRDSYEQYF. DNA of the CDR3: TGCAGCGTCCGAGACCGGGACTCCTACGAGCAGTACTTC.

This clonotype was seen a few times. The gene calls are TRBV10-3 and TRBJ2-5; perhaps TRBD2 as D (6 bases). The CDR3 totals 14 residues. Germline values: CDR1 ENHRY, CDR2 SYGVKD. V lost 8 bases and J 1 base, leaving 14 bases between the germline ends. Here the CDR3 reads CAIGRAGTQETQYF. The CDR3 nucleotides are TGTGCCATCGGTAGGGCGGGGACCCAAGAGACCCAGTACTTC.

The V and J genes are TRBV20-1 and TRBJ2-5, with 9 nucleotides matching TRBD1. The DNA end favors TRBJ2-7, so the J call may be wrong. Germline assignment: CDR1 DFQATT and CDR2 SNEGSKA (reference sequence). This CDR3 comprises 16 residues. For the CDR3, the DNA is TGCAGTGCTAGACCTAATTGGCCGGGACAGGGACGCGAGCAGTACTTC. This codes for CSARPNWPGQGREQYF.